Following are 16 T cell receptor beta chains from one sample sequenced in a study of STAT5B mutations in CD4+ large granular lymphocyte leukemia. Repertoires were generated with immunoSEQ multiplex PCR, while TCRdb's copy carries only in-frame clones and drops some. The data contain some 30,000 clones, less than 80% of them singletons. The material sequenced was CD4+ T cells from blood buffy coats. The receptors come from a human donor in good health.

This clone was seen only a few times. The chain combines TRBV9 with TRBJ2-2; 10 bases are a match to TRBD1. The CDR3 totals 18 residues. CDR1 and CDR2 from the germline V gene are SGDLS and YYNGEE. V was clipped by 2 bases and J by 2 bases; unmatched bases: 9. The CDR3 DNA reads TGTGCCAGCAGCGTCAATCGAGACAGGGGGCAAAACACCGGGGAGCTGTTTTTT. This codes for CASSVNRDRGQNTGELFF.

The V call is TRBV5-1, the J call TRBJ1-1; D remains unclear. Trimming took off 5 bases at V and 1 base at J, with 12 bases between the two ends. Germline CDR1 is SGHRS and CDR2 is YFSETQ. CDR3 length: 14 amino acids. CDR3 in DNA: TGCGCCAGCAGAAAGGAGGGTGCGAACACTGAAGCTTTCTTT. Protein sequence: CASRKEGANTEAFF.

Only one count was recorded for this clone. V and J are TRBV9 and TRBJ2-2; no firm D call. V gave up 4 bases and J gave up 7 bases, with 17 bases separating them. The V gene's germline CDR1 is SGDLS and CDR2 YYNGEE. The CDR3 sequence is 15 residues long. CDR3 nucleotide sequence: TGTGCCAGCAGCCCACGTGGAGCGTGGGACGGGGAGCTGTTTTTT. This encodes CASSPRGAWDGELFF.

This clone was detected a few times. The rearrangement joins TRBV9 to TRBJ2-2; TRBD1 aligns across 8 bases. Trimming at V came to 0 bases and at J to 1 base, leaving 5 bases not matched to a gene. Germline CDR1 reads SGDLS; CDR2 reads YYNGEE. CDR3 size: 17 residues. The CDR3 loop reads CASSVAGGTGNTGELFF. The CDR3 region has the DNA TGTGCCAGCAGCGTAGCTGGGGGGACAGGGAACACCGGGGAGCTGTTTTTT.

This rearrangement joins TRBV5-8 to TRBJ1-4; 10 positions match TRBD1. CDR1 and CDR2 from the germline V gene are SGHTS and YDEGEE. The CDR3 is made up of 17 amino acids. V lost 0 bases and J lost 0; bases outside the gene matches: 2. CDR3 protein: CASSLGGQGATNEKLFF. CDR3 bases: TGTGCCAGCAGCTTGGGCGGACAGGGGGCAACTAATGAAAAACTGTTTTTT.

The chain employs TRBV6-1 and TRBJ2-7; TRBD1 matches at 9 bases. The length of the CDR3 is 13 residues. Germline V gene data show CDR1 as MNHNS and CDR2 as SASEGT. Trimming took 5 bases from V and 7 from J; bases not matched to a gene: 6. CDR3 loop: CASSQGQGGEQYF. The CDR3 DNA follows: TGTGCCAGCAGTCAGGGACAGGGTGGGGAGCAGTACTTC.

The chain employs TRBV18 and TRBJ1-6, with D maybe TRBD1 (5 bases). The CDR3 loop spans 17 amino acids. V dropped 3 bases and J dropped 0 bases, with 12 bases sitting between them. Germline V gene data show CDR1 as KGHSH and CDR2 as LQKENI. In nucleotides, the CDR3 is TGTGCCAGCTCACCTGAGGCAGGGAGCTCCTATAATTCACCCCTCCACTTT. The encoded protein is CASSPEAGSSYNSPLHF.

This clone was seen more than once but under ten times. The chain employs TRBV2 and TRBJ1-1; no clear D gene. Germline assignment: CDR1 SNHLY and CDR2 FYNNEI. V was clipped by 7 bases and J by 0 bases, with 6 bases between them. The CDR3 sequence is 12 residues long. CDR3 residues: CASIVLNTEAFF. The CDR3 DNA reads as TGTGCCAGCATTGTCCTGAACACTGAAGCTTTCTTT.

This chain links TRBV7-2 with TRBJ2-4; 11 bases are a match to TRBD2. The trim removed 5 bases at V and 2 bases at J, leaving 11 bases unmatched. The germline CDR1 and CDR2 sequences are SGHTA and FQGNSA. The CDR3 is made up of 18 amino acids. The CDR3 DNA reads TGTGCCAGCAGCCTTACCACTAGCGGGAGTGAGACCAAAAACATTCAGTACTTC. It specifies CASSLTTSGSETKNIQYF.

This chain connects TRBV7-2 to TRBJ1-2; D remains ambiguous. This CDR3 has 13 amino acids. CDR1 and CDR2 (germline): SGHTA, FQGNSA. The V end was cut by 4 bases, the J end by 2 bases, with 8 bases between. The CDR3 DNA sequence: TGTGCCAGCAGCTCGGACGGAAACTATGGCTACACCTTC. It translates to CASSSDGNYGYTF.

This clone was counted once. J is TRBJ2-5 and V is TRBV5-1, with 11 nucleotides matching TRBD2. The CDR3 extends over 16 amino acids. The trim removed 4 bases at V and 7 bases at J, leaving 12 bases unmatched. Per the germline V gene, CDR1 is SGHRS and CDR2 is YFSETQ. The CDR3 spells CASSDITTSGGGTQYF. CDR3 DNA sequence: TGCGCCAGCAGCGACATCACTACTAGCGGGGGCGGGACCCAGTACTTC.

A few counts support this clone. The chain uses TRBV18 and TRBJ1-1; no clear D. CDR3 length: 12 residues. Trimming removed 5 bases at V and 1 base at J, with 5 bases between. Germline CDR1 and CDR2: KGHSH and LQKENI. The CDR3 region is CASSSGNTEAFF. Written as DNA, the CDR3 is TGTGCCAGCTCATCCGGGAACACTGAAGCTTTCTTT. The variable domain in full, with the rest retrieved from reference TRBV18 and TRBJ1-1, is NAGVMQNPRHLVRRRGQEARLRCSPMKGHSHVYWYRQLPEEGLKFMVYLQKENIIDESGMPKERFSAEFPKEGPSILRIQQVVRGDSAAYFCASSSGNTEAFFGQGTRLTVV.

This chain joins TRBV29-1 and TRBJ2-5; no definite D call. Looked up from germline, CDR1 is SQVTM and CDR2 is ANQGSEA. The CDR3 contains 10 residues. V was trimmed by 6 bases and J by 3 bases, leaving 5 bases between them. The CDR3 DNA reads TGCAGCGTCCGGGAAGAGACCCAGTACTTC. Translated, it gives CSVREETQYF.

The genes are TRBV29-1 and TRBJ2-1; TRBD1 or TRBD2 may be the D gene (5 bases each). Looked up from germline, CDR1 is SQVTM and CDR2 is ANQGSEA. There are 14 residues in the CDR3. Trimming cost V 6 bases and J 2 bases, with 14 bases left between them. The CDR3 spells CSVARDRTYNEQFF. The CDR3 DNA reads TGCAGCGTCGCCCGGGACCGTACCTACAATGAGCAGTTCTTC.

The CDR3 here is CASSSTGEQFF. The CDR3 region has the DNA TGTGCCAGCAGCTCAACGGGTGAGCAGTTCTTC. This sequence joins TRBV7-3 and TRBJ2-1; D gene unclear. The CDR3 is 11 residues long. Trimming removed 4 bases from V and 9 bases from J, with 7 bases in between. The V gene's germline CDR1 is SGHTA and CDR2 FQGTGA.

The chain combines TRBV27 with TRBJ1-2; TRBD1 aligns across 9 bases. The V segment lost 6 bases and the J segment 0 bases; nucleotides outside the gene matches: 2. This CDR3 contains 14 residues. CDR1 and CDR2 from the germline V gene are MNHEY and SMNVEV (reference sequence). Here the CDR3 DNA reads TGTGCCAGCAGGGGACAGGGATCTAACTATGGCTACACCTTC. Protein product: CASRGQGSNYGYTF.